A single sample gave rise to the 3 T cell receptor beta chains below, sequenced in a study of cytomegalovirus exposure and HLA in healthy donors. PCR primers comprised 60 Vbeta and 13 Jbeta primers. Here immunoSEQ multiplex PCR was the method, and the copy in TCRdb shows in-frame clones only, minus some. The sample holds some 93,000 clones, approximately 9% seen once. Sequencing used PBMCs. Source of these receptors: a man aged 45-65 years in good health and CMV-seropositive.

The chain employs TRBV28 and TRBJ1-6; D perhaps matches TRBD1 (6 bases). The CDR3 spans 15 residues. In germline, CDR1 is MDHEN, CDR2 SYDVKM. Trimming removed 7 bases at V and 7 bases at J, with 17 bases between. CDR3 in DNA: TGTGCCAGCAACGGGGGGCAAGGGGCCAATTCACCCCTCCACTTT. Translating gives CASNGGQGANSPLHF.

The rearrangement joins TRBV29-1 to TRBJ2-1, with 7 bases fitting TRBD1. Germline CDR1 SQVTM, CDR2 ANQGSEA. This CDR3 contains 14 residues. J was trimmed by 4 bases and V by 5 bases; bases with no gene match: 8. The CDR3 spells CSVWAGQAYNEQFF. The CDR3 region has the DNA TGCAGCGTTTGGGCCGGACAGGCATACAATGAGCAGTTCTTC.

This clone was detected only a few times. The CDR3 loop reads CASSLEGVGQPQHF. The CDR3 DNA follows: TGTGCCAGCAGCTTAGAGGGGGTCGGTCAGCCCCAGCATTTT. J is TRBJ1-5 and V is TRBV11-1, with D perhaps matching TRBD1 (6 bases). Trimming left V 1 base short and J 6 bases short, with 10 bases between. CDR3 length equals 14 residues. Germline loops: CDR1 SGHAT, CDR2 FQDESV (reference sequence). Filled out from reference TRBV11-1 and TRBJ1-5, the complete variable domain reads EAEVAQSPRYKITEKSQAVAFWCDPISGHATLYWYRQILGQGPELLVQFQDESVVDDSQLPKDRFSAERLKGVDSTLKIQPAELGDSAMYLCASSLEGVGQPQHFGDGTRLSIL.